Below, 18 T cell receptor beta chains from the same sample are listed, as sequenced in a study of cytomegalovirus exposure and HLA in healthy donors. Primers included in the PCR were 60 Vbeta and 13 Jbeta primers. Assay: immunoSEQ multiplex PCR; the TCRdb copy retains only in-frame clones and omits some. The sample lists approximately 92,000 clones, about 86% occurring once. Material: PBMCs. These receptors all stem from a woman in her 70s in good health and CMV-seropositive.

The chain is built from TRBV27 and TRBJ2-7; 7 nucleotides align to TRBD1. The V gene end was trimmed by 10 bases and the J gene end by 6 bases; junction bases not matched to a gene: 9. Looked up from germline, CDR1 is MNHEY and CDR2 is SMNVEV (reference sequence). The CDR3 is 12 amino acids. The CDR3 spells CATKEQGSEQYF. The CDR3 nucleotides are TGTGCCACGAAAGAACAGGGGTCCGAGCAGTACTTC.

The chain carries TRBV19 and TRBJ2-7; D is perhaps TRBD1 (5 bases). V lost 3 bases and J lost 0, with 18 bases in between. CDR3 length: 17 residues. Germline assignment: CDR1 LNHDA and CDR2 SQIVND (reference sequence). CDR3 nucleotide sequence: TGTGCCAGTAGTATTCAAGGGGCGTACAACAGCTCCTACGAGCAGTACTTC. This codes for CASSIQGAYNSSYEQYF.

This chain joins TRBV6-5 and TRBJ1-2; 9 bases match TRBD1. V lost 5 bases, J lost 7 bases, and 8 bases stayed unmatched. The CDR3 loop spans 14 amino acids. Germline V lookup: CDR1 MNHEY, CDR2 SVGAGI. As DNA, the CDR3 is TGTGCCAGCAGTCAACAGGGGGCACGGAGTGGCTACACCTTC. Encoded protein: CASSQQGARSGYTF.

The V call is TRBV5-4, the J call TRBJ2-5; 8 bases match TRBD1. The V segment lost 4 bases and the J segment 5 bases; nucleotides outside the gene matches: 4. The germline V gene has CDR1 SGHNT and CDR2 YYREEE (reference sequence). The CDR3 sequence is 13 residues long. In DNA form, the CDR3 reads TGTGCCAGCAGCCAGGACAGGGTGGAGACCCAGTACTTC. Translation gives CASSQDRVETQYF.

This chain uses TRBV5-1 with TRBJ2-2; 7 bases are a match to TRBD1. Germline V gene sequence: CDR1 SGHRS, CDR2 YFSETQ. There are 13 residues in the CDR3. The ends lost 4 bases at V and 8 bases at J; junction bases unmatched: 5. The CDR3 here is CASSRDSTGELFF. The CDR3 DNA is TGCGCCAGCAGCAGGGACAGTACAGGGGAGCTGTTTTTT.

The chain uses TRBV15 and TRBJ2-3, with 8 bases aligning to TRBD1. The V gene end was trimmed by 5 bases and the J gene end by 0 bases; junction bases not matched to a gene: 4. The CDR3 runs to 15 residues. Looked up from germline, CDR1 is LNHNV and CDR2 is YYDKDF (reference sequence). The CDR3 loop is CATSFRTGSTDTQYF. In DNA form, the CDR3 reads TGTGCCACCAGCTTCCGGACAGGGAGCACAGATACGCAGTATTTT.

The rearrangement joins TRBV6-5 to TRBJ2-5; D is ambiguous. The DNA matches TRBJ2-7 better at its end, which makes the J call doubtful. The CDR3 has 13 residues. Germline CDR1 and CDR2: MNHEY and SVGAGI. The CDR3 coding sequence is TGTGCCAGCCGCTCCCCAGGAAGGTACGAGCAGTACTTC. Residues: CASRSPGRYEQYF.

The chain is built from TRBV28 and TRBJ1-2; no reliable D call. Germline-derived CDR1 and CDR2 are MDHEN and SYDVKM. Between the trimmed V and J ends, which lost 7 bases and 4 bases, there was a span of 13 bases. This CDR3 region has 13 residues. The chain's CDR3 is CASTLKLSYGYTF. Here the CDR3 DNA reads TGTGCCAGCACCCTAAAATTGTCCTATGGCTACACCTTC.

The rearrangement uses TRBV11-3 and TRBJ2-7; D is undetermined. CDR3 size: 13 residues. V was pared by 1 base and J by 6 bases, with 10 bases between. The germline CDR1 and CDR2 sequences are SGHNT and YENEEA. The CDR3 region has the DNA TGTGCCAGCAGCTTAGGAACCTGGGCCGAGCAGTACTTC. This translates into CASSLGTWAEQYF.

In DNA, the CDR3 is TGTGCCAGCAGTTTCCCAGCGGGTAGCTCCTACAATGAGCAGTTCTTC. Its translation: CASSFPAGSSYNEQFF. The genes are TRBV6-5 and TRBJ2-1; tentatively, D is TRBD2 (6 bases). Per germline, CDR1 MNHEY and CDR2 SVGAGI. V was clipped by 4 bases and J by 0 bases, with 13 bases between them. The CDR3 covers 16 residues.

The chain joins TRBV28 to TRBJ2-1; 14 nucleotides match TRBD2. V shed 5 bases and J 10 bases; nucleotides not matched to a gene: 10. Germline V lookup: CDR1 MDHEN, CDR2 SYDVKM. This CDR3 has 16 amino acids. As DNA, the CDR3 is TGTGCCAGCAGTACCCCTGGGACTAGCGGGAGAAGCGAGCAGTTCTTC. Encoded protein: CASSTPGTSGRSEQFF. The variable domain in full, completed from reference TRBV28 and TRBJ2-1, reads DVKVTQSSRYLVKRTGEKVFLECVQDMDHENMFWYRQDPGLGLRLIYFSYDVKMKEKGDIPEGYSVSREKKERFSLILESASTNQTSMYLCASSTPGTSGRSEQFFGPGTRLTVL.

The V and J genes are TRBV10-2 and TRBJ2-4; no clear D gene. CDR1 WSHSY and CDR2 SAAADI come from the germline V gene. V gave up 0 bases and J gave up 3 bases, with 9 bases separating them. The CDR3 covers 15 residues. The CDR3 bases are TGCGCCAGCAGTGAGTCGGAGACCTACAAAAACATTCAGTACTTC. It yields the protein CASSESETYKNIQYF.

This clone appeared a few times. The rearrangement joins TRBV6-6 to TRBJ2-7, with TRBD1 matching 8 bases. There are 14 residues in the CDR3. From germline, CDR1 is MNHNY and CDR2 SVGAGI (reference sequence). V lost 4 bases to trimming and J lost 3 bases; unmatched junction nucleotides: 5. The CDR3 nucleotides are TGTGCCAGCAGTTCAAGGACAGGGCTCTACGAGCAGTACTTC. Its protein is CASSSRTGLYEQYF.

The rearrangement uses TRBV7-2 and TRBJ1-1; TRBD1 might be the D (5 bases). The germline CDR1 and CDR2 sequences are SGHTA and FQGNSA. Deletions cut 1 base from V and 5 bases from J, with 11 bases between. CDR3 length: 14 amino acids. The CDR3 bases are TGTGCCAGCAGCTTAGGACAGTTTCAAACTGAAGCTTTCTTT. Translating gives CASSLGQFQTEAFF.

The gene calls are TRBV7-8 and TRBJ1-3; D is perhaps TRBD1 (6 bases). This CDR3 spans 14 amino acids. Trimming removed 6 bases from V and 2 bases from J, with 11 bases in between. Germline V gene sequence: CDR1 SGHVS, CDR2 FQNEAQ. The chain's CDR3 is CASRSWTAGNTIYF. DNA for the CDR3: TGTGCCAGCAGATCCTGGACAGCTGGAAACACCATATATTTT.

This rearrangement joins TRBV6-5 to TRBJ1-5; 8 bases line up with TRBD1. V shed 4 bases, J shed 7 bases, and the junction held 3 bases outside the gene matches. Germline V gives CDR1 MNHEY, CDR2 SVGAGI. CDR3 size: 13 residues. The CDR3 DNA is TGTGCCAGCAGTTCAGGGGGCTGGCAGCCCCAGCATTTT. Its translation is CASSSGGWQPQHF.

This clone has a single count. This chain uses TRBV9 with TRBJ2-1; 14 nucleotides agree with TRBD2. V lost 4 bases and J lost 6; bases outside the gene matches: 3. Germline CDR1 reads SGDLS; CDR2 reads YYNGEE. This CDR3 is built from 15 residues. The CDR3 nucleotides are TGTGCCAGCAGCAGACTAGCGGGAGGGTCCAATGAGCAGTTCTTC. Translation: CASSRLAGGSNEQFF.

This rearrangement joins TRBV4-2 to TRBJ2-2; D perhaps matches TRBD2 (5 bases). The germline gives CDR1 LGHNA, CDR2 YNFKEQ. There are 16 residues in the CDR3. Trimming left V 1 base short and J 0 bases short, with 9 bases between. The CDR3 DNA is TGTGCCAGCAGCCAAGCATGGGGAGCGAACACCGGGGAGCTGTTTTTT. Its translation: CASSQAWGANTGELFF.